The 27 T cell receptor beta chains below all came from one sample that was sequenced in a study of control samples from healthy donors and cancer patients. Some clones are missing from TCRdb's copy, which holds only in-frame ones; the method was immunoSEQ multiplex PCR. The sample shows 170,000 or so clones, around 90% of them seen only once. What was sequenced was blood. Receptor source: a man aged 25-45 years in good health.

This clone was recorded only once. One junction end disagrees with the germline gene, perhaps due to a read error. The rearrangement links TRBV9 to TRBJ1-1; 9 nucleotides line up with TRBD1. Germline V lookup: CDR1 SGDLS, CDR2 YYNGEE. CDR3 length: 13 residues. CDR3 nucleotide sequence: TGTGCCAGCAGCGTAGACTCTACAGGGGGCGCTACGTTT. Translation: CASSVDSTGGATF.

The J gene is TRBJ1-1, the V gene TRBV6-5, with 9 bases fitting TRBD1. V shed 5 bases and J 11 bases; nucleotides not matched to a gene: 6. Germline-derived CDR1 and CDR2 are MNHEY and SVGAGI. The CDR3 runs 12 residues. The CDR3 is CASSPDRGYAFF. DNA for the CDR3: TGTGCCAGCAGTCCAGACAGGGGGTATGCTTTCTTT.

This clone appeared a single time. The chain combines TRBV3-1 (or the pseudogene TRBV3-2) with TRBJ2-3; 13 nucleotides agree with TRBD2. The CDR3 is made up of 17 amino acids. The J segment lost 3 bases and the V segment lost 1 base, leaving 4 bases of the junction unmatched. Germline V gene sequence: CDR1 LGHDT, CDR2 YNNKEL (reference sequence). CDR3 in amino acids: CASSQGSTSGRTDTQYF. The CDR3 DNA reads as TGTGCCAGCAGCCAAGGCTCGACTAGCGGGAGGACAGATACGCAGTATTTT.

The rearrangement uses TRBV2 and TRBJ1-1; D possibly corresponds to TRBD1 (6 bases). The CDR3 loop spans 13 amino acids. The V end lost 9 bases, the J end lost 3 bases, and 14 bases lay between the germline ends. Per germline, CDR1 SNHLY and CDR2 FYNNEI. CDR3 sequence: CARYREIHTEAFF. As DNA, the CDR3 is TGTGCCAGGTACAGGGAGATACACACTGAAGCTTTCTTT.

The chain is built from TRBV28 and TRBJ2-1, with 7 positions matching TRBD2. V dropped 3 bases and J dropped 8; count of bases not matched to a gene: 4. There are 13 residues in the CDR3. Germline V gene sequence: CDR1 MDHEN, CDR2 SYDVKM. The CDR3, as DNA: TGTGCCAGCAGTTTCCGGCGGGAGCATGAGCAGTTCTTC. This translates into CASSFRREHEQFF. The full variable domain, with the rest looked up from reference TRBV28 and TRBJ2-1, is DVKVTQSSRYLVKRTGEKVFLECVQDMDHENMFWYRQDPGLGLRLIYFSYDVKMKEKGDIPEGYSVSREKKERFSLILESASTNQTSMYLCASSFRREHEQFFGPGTRLTVL.

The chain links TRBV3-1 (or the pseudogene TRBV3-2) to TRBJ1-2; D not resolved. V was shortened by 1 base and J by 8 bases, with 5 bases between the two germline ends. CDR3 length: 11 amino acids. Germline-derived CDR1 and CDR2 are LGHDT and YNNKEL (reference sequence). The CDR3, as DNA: TGTGCCAGCAGCCAAGTTGACGGCTACACCTTC. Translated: CASSQVDGYTF.

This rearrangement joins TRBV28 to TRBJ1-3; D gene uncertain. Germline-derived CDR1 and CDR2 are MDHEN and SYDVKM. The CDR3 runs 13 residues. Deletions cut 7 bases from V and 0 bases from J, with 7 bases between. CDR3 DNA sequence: TGTGCCAGCAATTCGAACTCTGGAAACACCATATATTTT. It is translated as CASNSNSGNTIYF.

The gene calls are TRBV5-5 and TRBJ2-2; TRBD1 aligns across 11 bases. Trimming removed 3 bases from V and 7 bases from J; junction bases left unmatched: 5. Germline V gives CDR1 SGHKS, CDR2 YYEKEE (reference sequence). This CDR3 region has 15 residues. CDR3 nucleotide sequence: TGTGCCAGCAGCTGGACGGGACAGGGGGTCGGGGAGCTGTTTTTT. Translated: CASSWTGQGVGELFF.

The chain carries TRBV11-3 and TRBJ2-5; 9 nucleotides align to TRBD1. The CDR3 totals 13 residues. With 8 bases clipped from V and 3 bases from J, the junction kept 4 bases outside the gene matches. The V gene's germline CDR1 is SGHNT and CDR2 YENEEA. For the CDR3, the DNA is TGTGCCAGCGGACAGGGGTTGGAAGAGACCCAGTACTTC. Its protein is CASGQGLEETQYF.

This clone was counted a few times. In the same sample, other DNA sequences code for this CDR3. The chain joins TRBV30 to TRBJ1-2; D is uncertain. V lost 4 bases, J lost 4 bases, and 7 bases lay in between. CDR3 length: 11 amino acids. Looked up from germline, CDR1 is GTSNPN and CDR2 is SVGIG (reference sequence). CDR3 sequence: CAWTPLYGYTF. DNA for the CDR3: TGTGCCTGGACCCCGCTCTATGGCTACACCTTC.

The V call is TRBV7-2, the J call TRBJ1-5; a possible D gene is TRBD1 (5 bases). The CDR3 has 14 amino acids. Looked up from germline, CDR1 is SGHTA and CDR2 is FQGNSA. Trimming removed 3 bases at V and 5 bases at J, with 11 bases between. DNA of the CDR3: TGTGCCAGCAGCTTTTTGAGGGGCGATCAGCCCCAGCATTTT. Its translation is CASSFLRGDQPQHF.

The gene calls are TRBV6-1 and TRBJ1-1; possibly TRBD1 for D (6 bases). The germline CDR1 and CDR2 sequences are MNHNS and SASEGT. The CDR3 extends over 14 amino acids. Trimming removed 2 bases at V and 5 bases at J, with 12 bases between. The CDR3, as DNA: TGTGCCAGCAGTGAATCAGGGGAGGGTACTGAAGCTTTCTTT. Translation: CASSESGEGTEAFF.

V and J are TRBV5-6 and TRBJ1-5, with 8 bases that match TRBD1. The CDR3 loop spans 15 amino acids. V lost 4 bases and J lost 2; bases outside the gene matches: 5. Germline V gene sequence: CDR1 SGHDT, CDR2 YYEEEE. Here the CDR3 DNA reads TGTGCCAGCAGCCCCTCGGACAGGGGCAATCAGCCCCAGCATTTT. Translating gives CASSPSDRGNQPQHF. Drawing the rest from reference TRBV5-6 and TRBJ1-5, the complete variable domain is DAGVTQSPTHLIKTRGQQVTLRCSPKSGHDTVSWYQQALGQGPQFIFQYYEEEERQRGNFPDRFSGHQFPNYSSELNVNALLLGDSALYLCASSPSDRGNQPQHFGDGTRLSIL.

CDR3 region: CATTRQGAQETQYF. CDR3 nucleotide sequence: TGTGCCACAACCCGACAGGGAGCCCAAGAGACCCAGTACTTC. V and J are TRBV2 and TRBJ2-5; 7 nucleotides agree with TRBD1. The CDR3 extends over 14 amino acids. The germline V gene has CDR1 SNHLY and CDR2 FYNNEI. Germline trimming cut 10 bases from V and 1 base from J; bases unmatched to any gene: 9.

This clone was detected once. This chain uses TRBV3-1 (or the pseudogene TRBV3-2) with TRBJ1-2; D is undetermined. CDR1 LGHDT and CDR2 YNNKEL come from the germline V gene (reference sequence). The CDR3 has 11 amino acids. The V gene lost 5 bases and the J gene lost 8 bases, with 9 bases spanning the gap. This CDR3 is CASSNARGYTF. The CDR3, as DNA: TGTGCCAGCAGCAACGCTAGGGGCTACACCTTC.

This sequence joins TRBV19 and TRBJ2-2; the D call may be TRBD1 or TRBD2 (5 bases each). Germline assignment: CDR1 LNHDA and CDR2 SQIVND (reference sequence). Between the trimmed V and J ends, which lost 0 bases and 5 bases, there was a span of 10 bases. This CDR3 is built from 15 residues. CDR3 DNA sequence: TGTGCCAGTAGTATAGATCAATGGGGGACCGGGGAGCTGTTTTTT. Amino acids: CASSIDQWGTGELFF.

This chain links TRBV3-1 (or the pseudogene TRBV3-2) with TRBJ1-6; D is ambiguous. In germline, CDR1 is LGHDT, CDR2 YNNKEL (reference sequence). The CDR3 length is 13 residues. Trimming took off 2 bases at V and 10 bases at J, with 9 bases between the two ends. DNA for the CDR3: TGTGCCAGCAGCCAAAAAACCCACTCACCCCTCCACTTT. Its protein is CASSQKTHSPLHF.

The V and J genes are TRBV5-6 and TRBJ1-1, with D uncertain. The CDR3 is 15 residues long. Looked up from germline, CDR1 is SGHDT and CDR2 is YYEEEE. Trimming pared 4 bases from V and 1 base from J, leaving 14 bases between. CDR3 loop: CASSAASSGNTEAFF. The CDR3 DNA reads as TGTGCCAGCAGCGCCGCGTCGTCCGGGAACACTGAAGCTTTCTTT.

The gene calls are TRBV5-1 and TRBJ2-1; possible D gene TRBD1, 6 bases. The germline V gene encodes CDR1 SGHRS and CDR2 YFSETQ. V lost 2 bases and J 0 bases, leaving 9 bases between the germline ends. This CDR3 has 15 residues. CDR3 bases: TGCGCCAGCAGCTTCACAGGGAACTCCTACAATGAGCAGTTCTTC. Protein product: CASSFTGNSYNEQFF.

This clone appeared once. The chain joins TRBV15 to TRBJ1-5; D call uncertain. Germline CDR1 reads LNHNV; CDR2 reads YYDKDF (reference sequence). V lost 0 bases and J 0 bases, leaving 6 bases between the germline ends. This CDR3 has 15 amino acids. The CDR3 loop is CATSRDNFSNQPQHF. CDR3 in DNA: TGTGCCACCAGCAGAGACAATTTTAGCAATCAGCCCCAGCATTTT. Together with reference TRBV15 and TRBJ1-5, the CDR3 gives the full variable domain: DAMVIQNPRYQVTQFGKPVTLSCSQTLNHNVMYWYQQKSSQAPKLLFHYYDKDFNNEADTPDNFQSRRPNTSFCFLDIRSPGLGDTAMYLCATSRDNFSNQPQHFGDGTRLSIL.

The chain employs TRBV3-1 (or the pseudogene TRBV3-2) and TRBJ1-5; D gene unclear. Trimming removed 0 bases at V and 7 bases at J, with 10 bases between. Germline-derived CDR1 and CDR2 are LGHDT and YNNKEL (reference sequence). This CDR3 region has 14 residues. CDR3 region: CASSQDSGVQPQHF. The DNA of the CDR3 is TGTGCCAGCAGCCAAGATTCGGGTGTACAGCCCCAGCATTTT.

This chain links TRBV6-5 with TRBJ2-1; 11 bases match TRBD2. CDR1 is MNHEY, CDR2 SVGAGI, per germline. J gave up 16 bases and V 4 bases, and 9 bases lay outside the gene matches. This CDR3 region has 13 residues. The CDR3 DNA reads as TGTGCCAGCAGTTCAATAGCGGGGGGGACCAGCTTCTTC. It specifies CASSSIAGGTSFF.

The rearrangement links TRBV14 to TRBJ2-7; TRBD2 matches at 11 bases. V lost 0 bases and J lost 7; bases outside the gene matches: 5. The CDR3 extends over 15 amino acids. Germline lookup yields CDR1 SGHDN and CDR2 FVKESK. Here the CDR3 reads CASSQDSSGRREQYF. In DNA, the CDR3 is TGTGCCAGCAGCCAAGACTCTAGCGGGAGGAGAGAGCAGTACTTC. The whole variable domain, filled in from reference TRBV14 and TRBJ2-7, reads EAGVTQFPSHSVIEKGQTVTLRCDPISGHDNLYWYRRVMGKEIKFLLHFVKESKQDESGMPNNRFLAERTGGTYSTLKVQPAELEDSGVYFCASSQDSSGRREQYFGPGTRLTVT.

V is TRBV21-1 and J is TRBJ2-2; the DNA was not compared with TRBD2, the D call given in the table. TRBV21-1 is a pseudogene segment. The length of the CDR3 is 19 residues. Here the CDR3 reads CAAGRRLAGANANTGELFF. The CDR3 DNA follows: TGTGCCGCAGGTAGGAGACTAGCGGGAGCTAACGCGAACACCGGGGAGCTGTTTTTT.

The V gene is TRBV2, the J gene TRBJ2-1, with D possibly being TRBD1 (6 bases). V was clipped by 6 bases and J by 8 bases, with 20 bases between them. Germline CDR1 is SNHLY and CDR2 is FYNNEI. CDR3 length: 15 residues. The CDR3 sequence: CASSPGTRAGHEQFF. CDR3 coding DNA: TGTGCCAGCAGCCCCGGGACAAGGGCTGGGCATGAGCAGTTCTTC. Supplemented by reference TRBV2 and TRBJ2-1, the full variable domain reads EPEVTQTPSHQVTQMGQEVILRCVPISNHLYFYWYRQILGQKVEFLVSFYNNEISEKSEIFDDQFSVERPDGSNFTLKIRSTKLEDSAMYFCASSPGTRAGHEQFFGPGTRLTVL.

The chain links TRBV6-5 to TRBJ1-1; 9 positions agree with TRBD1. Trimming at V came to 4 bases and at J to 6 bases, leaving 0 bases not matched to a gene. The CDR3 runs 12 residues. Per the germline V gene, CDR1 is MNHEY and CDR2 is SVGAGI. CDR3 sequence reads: CASSWTGAEAFF. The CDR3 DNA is TGTGCCAGCAGTTGGACAGGGGCTGAAGCTTTCTTT.

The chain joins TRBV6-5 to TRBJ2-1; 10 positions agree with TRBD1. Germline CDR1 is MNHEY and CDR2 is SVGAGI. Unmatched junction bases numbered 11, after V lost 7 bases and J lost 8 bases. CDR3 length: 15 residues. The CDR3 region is CASKRTGGLYDEQFF. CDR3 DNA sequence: TGTGCCAGCAAGAGGACAGGGGGACTTTACGATGAGCAGTTCTTC.